Each of the 8 T cell receptor beta chains below was sequenced from the same sample in a study of OX40 agonist ivuxolimab in advanced cancers. Sequenced by immunoSEQ multiplex PCR; TCRdb stores in-frame clones only, minus some. The table lists about 41,000 clones, about 81% of them singletons. The sample consisted of CD4+ or CD8+ T cells sorted from blood, taken in a trial of the OX40 agonist ivuxolimab. These receptor sequences come from an adult with an advanced solid tumor such as melanoma, head and neck, liver or kidney cancer.

This clone was observed once. The gene calls are TRBV2 and TRBJ1-2; TRBD1 matches at 7 bases. The CDR3 has 14 residues. The ends lost 4 bases at V and 6 bases at J; junction bases unmatched: 8. Germline lookup yields CDR1 SNHLY and CDR2 FYNNEI. CDR3 sequence (DNA): TGTGCCAGCAGTGCCCGACAGGGAGGGGATGGCTACACCTTC. Translation: CASSARQGGDGYTF.

The chain couples TRBV28 to TRBJ2-2, with TRBD2 identical over 9 bases. The CDR3 is 15 residues long. After removal of 3 bases from V and 6 bases from J, the junction contained 5 bases not matched to a gene. Germline V gene sequence: CDR1 MDHEN, CDR2 SYDVKM. The CDR3 region is CASSFGGREAGELFF. As DNA, the CDR3 is TGTGCCAGCAGTTTTGGCGGGAGGGAGGCCGGGGAGCTGTTTTTT.

The chain joins TRBV7-9 to TRBJ2-3, with D uncertain. Germline CDR1 and CDR2: SEHNR and FQNEAQ (reference sequence). With 4 bases removed from V and 3 bases from J, the gap between germline ends came to 11 bases. The CDR3 is 14 amino acids. The CDR3, as DNA: TGTGCCAGCAGCTCCGTAGCTCCTACAGATACGCAGTATTTT. This codes for CASSSVAPTDTQYF.

The rearrangement uses TRBV5-1 and TRBJ1-2; D uncertain. V was pared by 1 base and J by 7 bases, with 14 bases between. Looked up from germline, CDR1 is SGHRS and CDR2 is YFSETQ. The CDR3 spans 14 residues. The CDR3 DNA sequence: TGCGCCAGCAGCTTGACGGGAGAGGAGGTTGGCTACACCTTC. Amino acids: CASSLTGEEVGYTF.

V and J are TRBV11-3 and TRBJ1-2; D unresolved. V was cut by 9 bases and J by 4 bases, with 15 bases left in between. CDR1 and CDR2 from the germline V gene are SGHNT and YENEEA. This CDR3 is 13 amino acids long. The CDR3: CARERGMIYGYTF. CDR3 in DNA: TGTGCCAGGGAACGAGGGATGATCTATGGCTACACCTTC.

This clone has only one observation. The V call is TRBV9, the J call TRBJ2-3; D is unclear. Trimming stripped 0 bases from V and 2 bases from J, with 10 bases between. The CDR3 length is 15 residues. Germline CDR1 is SGDLS and CDR2 is YYNGEE. CDR3 in DNA: TGTGCCAGCAGCGTAGGTCCAGCCCACACAGATACGCAGTATTTT. Translating it yields CASSVGPAHTDTQYF.

The chain joins TRBV4-3 to TRBJ2-1; D gene uncertain. Germline V gene lookup returns CDR1 LGHNA and CDR2 YSLEER. The CDR3 consists of 16 residues. V was trimmed by 1 base and J by 5 bases, leaving 15 bases between them. The CDR3 bases are TGCGCCAGCAGCCAAGTCAGAGCCACTCCTGACAATGAGCAGTTCTTC. This translates into CASSQVRATPDNEQFF.

The rearrangement links TRBV12-5 to TRBJ2-5, with 7 positions matching TRBD2. With 4 bases clipped from V and 6 bases from J, the junction kept 5 bases outside the gene matches. CDR3 size: 13 residues. Germline CDR1 reads LGHNT; CDR2 reads FRNRAP. CDR3 loop: CASGYAGEKTQYF. DNA for the CDR3: TGTGCTAGTGGTTACGCGGGAGAGAAGACCCAGTACTTC.